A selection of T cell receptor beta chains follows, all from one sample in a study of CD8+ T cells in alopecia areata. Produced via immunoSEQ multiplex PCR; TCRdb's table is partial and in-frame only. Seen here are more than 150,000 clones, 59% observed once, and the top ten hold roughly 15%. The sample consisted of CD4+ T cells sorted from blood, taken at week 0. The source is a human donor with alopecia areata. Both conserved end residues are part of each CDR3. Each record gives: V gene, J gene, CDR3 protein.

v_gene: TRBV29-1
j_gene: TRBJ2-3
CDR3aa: CSTDSNRGTDTQYF

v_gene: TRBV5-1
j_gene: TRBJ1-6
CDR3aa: CASSLQGPEYNSPLHF

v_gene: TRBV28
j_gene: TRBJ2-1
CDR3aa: CASAVTSGVYEQFF

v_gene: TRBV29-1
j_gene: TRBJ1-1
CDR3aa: CSVRRRQGVGTEAFF

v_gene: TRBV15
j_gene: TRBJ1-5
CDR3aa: CATREDRSNNQPQHF

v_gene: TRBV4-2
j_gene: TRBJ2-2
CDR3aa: CASSPRQGTGELFF

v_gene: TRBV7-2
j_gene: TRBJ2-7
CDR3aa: CASSAGQGTYEQYF

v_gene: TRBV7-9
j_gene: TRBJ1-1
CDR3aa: CASSLYGTEAFF

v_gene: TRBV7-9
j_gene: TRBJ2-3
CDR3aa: CASSRASGLSDTQYF

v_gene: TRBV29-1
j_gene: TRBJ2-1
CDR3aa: CSVERSLHNEQFF

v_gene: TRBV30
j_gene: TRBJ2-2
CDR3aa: CAWSFGQTNTGELFF

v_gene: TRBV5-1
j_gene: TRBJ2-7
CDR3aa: CASSLNRASYEQYF

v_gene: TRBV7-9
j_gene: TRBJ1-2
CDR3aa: CASSARTGDYGYTF

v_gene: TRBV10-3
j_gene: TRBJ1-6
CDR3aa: CAIRAGPQDSPLHF

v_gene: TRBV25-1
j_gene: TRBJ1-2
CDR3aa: CASRRQGTGGYTF

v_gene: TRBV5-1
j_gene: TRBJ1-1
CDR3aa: CASSLDRSNTEAFF

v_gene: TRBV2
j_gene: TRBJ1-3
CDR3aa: CASSVDGGFSGNTIYF

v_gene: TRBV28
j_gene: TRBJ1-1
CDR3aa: CASSLGTGRMNTEAFF

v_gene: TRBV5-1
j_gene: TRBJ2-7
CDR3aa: CASSLAGEYEQYF

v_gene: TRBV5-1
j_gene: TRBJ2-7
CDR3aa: CASSFGDSEGEQYF

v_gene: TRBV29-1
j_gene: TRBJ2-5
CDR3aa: CSVEWPVQETQYF

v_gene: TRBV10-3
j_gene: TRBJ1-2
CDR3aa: CAILKTGTYGYTF

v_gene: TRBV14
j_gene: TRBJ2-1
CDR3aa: CASSQFGIMDEQFF

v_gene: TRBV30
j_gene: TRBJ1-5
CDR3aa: CAWSVGRGNQPQHF

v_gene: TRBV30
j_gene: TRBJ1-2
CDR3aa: CAWSDWAANGIGYGYTF

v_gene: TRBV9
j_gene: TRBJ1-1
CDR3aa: CASSTGRNTEAFF

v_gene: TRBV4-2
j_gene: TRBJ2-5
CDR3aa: CASSQRTSGEFAETQYF

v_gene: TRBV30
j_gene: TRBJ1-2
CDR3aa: CAWSGSYPVGGYTF

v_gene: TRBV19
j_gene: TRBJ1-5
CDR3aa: CASDTPGFSNQPQHF

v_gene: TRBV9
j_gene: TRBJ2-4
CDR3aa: CASSAPETGVNIQYF

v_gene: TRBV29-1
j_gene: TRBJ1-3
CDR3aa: CSVGLDGNTIYF

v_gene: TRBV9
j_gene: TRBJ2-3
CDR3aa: CASSALAGGGTDTQYF

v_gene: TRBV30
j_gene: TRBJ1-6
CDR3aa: CAWRGTGNNSPLHF

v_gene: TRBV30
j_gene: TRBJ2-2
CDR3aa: CAWKTRPGELFF

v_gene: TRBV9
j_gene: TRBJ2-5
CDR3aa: CASSASGTSEATQYF

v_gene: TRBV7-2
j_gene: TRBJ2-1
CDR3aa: CASRGGSLGIEQFF